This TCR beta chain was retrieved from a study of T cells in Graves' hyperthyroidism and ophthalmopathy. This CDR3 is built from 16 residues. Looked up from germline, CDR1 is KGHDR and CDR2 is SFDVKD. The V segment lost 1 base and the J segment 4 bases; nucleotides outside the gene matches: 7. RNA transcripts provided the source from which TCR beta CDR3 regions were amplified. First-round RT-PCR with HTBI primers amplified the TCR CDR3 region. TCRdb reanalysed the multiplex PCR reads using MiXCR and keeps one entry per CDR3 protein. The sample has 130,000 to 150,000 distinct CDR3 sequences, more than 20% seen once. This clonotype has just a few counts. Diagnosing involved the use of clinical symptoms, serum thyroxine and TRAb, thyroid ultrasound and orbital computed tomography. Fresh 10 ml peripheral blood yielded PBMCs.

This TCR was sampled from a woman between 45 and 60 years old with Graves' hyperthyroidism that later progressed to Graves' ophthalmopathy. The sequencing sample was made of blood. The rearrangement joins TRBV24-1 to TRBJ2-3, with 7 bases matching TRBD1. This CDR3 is CATSDLGTVSPDTQYF. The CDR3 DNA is TGTGCCACCAGTGATTTAGGGACAGTGTCGCCAGATACGCAGTATTTT.